This T cell receptor (beta chain) originates from a study of cytomegalovirus exposure and HLA in healthy donors. General study findings and limits: Later examination showed HLA-associated TCR beta chains had greater clonal expansion than equally common others.

The trim removed 6 bases at V and 3 bases at J, leaving 12 bases unmatched. The CDR3 covers 16 residues. From germline, CDR1 is SQVTM and CDR2 ANQGSEA. A note on this clone: Its antigen is not identified.

The PCR contained 60 Vbeta and 13 Jbeta primers. The repertoire was sequenced with immunoSEQ multiplex PCR; TCRdb's copy has only in-frame clones and lacks some. The table has 120,000 or so clones, around 80% seen once. The chain carries TRBV29-1 and TRBJ2-1; 9 bases align to TRBD2. The source is a woman between 18 and 30 years old in good health and CMV-seronegative. Material for sequencing was PBMCs. CDR3 residues: CSVLGLAQGRYNEQFF. The CDR3, as DNA: TGCAGCGTCCTGGGACTAGCCCAGGGACGCTACAATGAGCAGTTCTTC.